This section outlines one TCR beta chain sequence together with its context. Its antigen is undetermined. CDR3 length equals 19 residues. Trimming cost V 0 bases and J 6 bases, with 23 bases left between them. The germline V gene encodes CDR1 LGHNA and CDR2 YSLEER. These data belong to a study of radiation and T cells in renal cell carcinoma. Notes on the study in general: Top tumor clonotypes rose in blood 2 weeks post-radiation, then contracted. No pretreatment tumor biopsies were available for baseline clonotypes.

Time point meaning: baseline pretreatment blood. Indicated treatment: 15 Gy SBRT to primary tumor, nephrectomy 4 weeks later. This renal cell carcinoma was of the clear cell type. Generated by immunoSEQ multiplex PCR, the TCRdb table keeps only in-frame clones and is missing some. Counted here are 90,000 to 100,000 clones, 75% to 90% occurring once; the ten biggest clones make up approximately 8.1%. V gene TRBV4-3 combines with J gene TRBJ2-2; the D gene could be TRBD1 or TRBD2 (5 bases each). This TCR derives from a man over 45 with renal cell carcinoma. The input for sequencing was blood, taken from a patient whose treatment included radiotherapy and nephrectomy. CDR3 DNA: TGCGCCAGCAGCCAAGACCCCACACGGGGCAGGCTAGGGGCCGGGGAGCTGTTTTTT. Encoded protein: CASSQDPTRGRLGAGELFF.